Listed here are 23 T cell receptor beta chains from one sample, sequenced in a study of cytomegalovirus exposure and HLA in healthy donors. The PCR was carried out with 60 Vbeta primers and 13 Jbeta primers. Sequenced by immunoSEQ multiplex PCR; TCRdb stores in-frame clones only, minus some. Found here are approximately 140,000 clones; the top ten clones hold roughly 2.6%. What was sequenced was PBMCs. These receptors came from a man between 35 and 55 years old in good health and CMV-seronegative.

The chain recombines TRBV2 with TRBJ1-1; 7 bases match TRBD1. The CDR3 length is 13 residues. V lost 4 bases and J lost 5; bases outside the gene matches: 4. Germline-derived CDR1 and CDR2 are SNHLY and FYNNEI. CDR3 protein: CASSARQGTEAFF. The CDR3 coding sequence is TGTGCCAGCAGTGCAAGACAGGGTACTGAAGCTTTCTTT.

CDR3 in DNA: TGTGCCAGCAGCCAGGCCTCTCAGGAGTACTTC. Encoded protein: CASSQASQEYF. The J gene is TRBJ2-7, the V gene TRBV28; D remains unclear. Germline V gene sequence: CDR1 MDHEN, CDR2 SYDVKM. V lost 6 bases and J 11 bases, leaving 14 bases between the germline ends. The CDR3 has 11 residues. Complete variable domain (other parts from reference TRBV28 and TRBJ2-7): DVKVTQSSRYLVKRTGEKVFLECVQDMDHENMFWYRQDPGLGLRLIYFSYDVKMKEKGDIPEGYSVSREKKERFSLILESASTNQTSMYLCASSQASQEYFGPGTRLTVT.

The CDR3 bases are TGCAGTGCGCAGCGGACAGACATTCAGTACTTC. Translation gives CSAQRTDIQYF. V gene TRBV20-1 combines with J gene TRBJ2-4; possibly TRBD1 for D (6 bases). Germline assignment: CDR1 DFQATT and CDR2 SNEGSKA (reference sequence). V lost 6 bases and J 8 bases, leaving 11 bases between the germline ends. CDR3 length: 11 amino acids.

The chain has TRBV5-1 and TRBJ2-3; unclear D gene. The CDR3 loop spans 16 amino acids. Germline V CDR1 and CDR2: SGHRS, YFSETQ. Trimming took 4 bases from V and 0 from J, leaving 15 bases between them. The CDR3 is CASSPTQSGSTDTQYF. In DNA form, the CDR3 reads TGCGCCAGCAGCCCGACTCAGAGTGGTAGCACAGATACGCAGTATTTT.

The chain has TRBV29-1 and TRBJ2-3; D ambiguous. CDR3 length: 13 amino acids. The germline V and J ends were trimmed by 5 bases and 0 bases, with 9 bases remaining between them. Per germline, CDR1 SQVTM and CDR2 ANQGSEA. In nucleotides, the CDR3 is TGCAGCGTTTCAGGATTTAGCACAGATACGCAGTATTTT. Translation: CSVSGFSTDTQYF.

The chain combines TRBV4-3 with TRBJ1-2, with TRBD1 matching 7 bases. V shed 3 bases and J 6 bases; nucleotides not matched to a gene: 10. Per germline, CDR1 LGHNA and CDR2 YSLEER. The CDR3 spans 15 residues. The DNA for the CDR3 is TGCGCCAGCAGCCAGCGCCCCAGACAGGGCGATGGCTACACCTTC. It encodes CASSQRPRQGDGYTF.

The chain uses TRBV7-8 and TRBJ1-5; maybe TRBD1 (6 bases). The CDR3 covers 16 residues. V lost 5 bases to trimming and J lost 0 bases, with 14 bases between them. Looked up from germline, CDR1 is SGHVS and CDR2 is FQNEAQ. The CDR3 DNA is TGTGCCAGCAGCCCGCTGGACAGTTATAGCAATCAGCCCCAGCATTTT. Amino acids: CASSPLDSYSNQPQHF.

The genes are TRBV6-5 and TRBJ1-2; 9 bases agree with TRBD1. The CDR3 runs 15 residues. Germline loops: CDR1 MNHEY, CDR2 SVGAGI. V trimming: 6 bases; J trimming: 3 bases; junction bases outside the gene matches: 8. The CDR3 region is CASRVTGGADYGYTF. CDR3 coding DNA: TGTGCCAGCAGAGTCACAGGGGGCGCAGACTATGGCTACACCTTC.

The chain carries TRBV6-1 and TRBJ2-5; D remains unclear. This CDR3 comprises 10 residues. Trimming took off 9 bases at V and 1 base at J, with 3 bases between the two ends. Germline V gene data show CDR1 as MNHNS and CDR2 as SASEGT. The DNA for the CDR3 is TGTGCCAGTCGCCAAGAGACCCAGTACTTC. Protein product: CASRQETQYF.

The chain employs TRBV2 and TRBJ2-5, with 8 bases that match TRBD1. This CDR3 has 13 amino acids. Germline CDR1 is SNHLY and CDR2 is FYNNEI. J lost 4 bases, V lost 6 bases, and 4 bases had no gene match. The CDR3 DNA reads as TGTGCCAGCAGCGACAGGGGAGGAGAGACCCAGTACTTC. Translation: CASSDRGGETQYF.

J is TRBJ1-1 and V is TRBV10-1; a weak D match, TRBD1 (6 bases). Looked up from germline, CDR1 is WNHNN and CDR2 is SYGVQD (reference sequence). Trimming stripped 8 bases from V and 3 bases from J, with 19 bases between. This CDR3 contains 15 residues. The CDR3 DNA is TGCGCCAGCCGCGGGGGGGGCGAGCTCCACACTGAAGCTTTCTTT. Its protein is CASRGGGELHTEAFF.

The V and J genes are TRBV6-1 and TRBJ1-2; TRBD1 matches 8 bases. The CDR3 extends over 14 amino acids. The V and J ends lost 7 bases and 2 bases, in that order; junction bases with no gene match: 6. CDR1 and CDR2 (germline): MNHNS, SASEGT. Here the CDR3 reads CASTRRQGNYGYTF. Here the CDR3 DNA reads TGTGCCAGCACCCGAAGACAGGGGAACTATGGCTACACCTTC.

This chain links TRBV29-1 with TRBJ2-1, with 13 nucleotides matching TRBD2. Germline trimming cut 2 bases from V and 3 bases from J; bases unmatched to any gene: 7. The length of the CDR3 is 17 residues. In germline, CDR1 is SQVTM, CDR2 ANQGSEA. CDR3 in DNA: TGCAGCGTTGAATCCGGGACTAGCGGGGTGAACTACAATGAGCAGTTCTTC. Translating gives CSVESGTSGVNYNEQFF.

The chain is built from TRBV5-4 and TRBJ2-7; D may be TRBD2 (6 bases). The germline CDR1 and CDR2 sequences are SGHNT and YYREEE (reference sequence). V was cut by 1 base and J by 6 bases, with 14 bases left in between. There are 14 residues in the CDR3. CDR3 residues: CASSLIGLASEQYF. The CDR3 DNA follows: TGTGCCAGCAGCTTGATTGGGCTAGCGAGCGAGCAGTACTTC.

The CDR3 reads CASTSTGEETQYF. CDR3 coding DNA: TGTGCCAGTACTTCAACAGGGGAAGAGACCCAGTACTTC. The chain couples TRBV19 to TRBJ2-5; TRBD1 aligns across 7 bases. This CDR3 is built from 13 residues. Germline CDR1 reads LNHDA; CDR2 reads SQIVND (reference sequence). Losses at the gene ends were 7 bases for V and 3 bases for J; bases not matched to a gene: 5.

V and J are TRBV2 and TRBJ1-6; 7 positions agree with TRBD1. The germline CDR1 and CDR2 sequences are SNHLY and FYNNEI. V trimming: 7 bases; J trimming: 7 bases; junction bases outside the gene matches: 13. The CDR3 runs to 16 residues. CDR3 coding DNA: TGTGCCAGCAACCCAGGGAAGGGGGCACGGAATTCACCCCTCCACTTT. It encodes CASNPGKGARNSPLHF.

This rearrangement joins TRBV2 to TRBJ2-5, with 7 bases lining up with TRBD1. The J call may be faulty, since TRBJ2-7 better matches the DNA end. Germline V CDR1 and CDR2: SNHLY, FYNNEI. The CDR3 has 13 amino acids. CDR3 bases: TGTGCCAGCAGTATAGACAGGGCCTACGAGCAGTACTTC. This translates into CASSIDRAYEQYF.

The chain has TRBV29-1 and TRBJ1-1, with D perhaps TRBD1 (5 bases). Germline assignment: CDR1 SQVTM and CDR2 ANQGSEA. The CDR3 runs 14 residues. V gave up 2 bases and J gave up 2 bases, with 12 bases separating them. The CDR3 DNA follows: TGCAGCGTTGAACGACAGATCCTAAACACTGAAGCTTTCTTT. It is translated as CSVERQILNTEAFF.

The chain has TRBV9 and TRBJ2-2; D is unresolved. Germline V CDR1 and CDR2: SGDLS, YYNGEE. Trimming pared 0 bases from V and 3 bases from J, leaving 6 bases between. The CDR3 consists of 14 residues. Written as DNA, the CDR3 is TGTGCCAGCAGCGTAGGTCCGTACACCGGGGAGCTGTTTTTT. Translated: CASSVGPYTGELFF. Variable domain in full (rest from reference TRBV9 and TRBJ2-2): DSGVTQTPKHLITATGQRVTLRCSPRSGDLSVYWYQQSLDQGLQFLIQYYNGEERAKGNILERFSAQQFPDLHSELNLSSLELGDSALYFCASSVGPYTGELFFGEGSRLTVL.

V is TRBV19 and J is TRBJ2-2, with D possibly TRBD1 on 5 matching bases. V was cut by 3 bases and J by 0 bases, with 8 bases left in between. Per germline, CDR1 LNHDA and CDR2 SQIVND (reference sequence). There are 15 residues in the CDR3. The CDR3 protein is CASSIGAANTGELFF. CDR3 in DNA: TGTGCCAGTAGTATTGGGGCTGCGAACACCGGGGAGCTGTTTTTT. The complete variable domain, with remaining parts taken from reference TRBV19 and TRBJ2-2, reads DGGITQSPKYLFRKEGQNVTLSCEQNLNHDAMYWYRQDPGQGLRLIYYSQIVNDFQKGDIAEGYSVSREKKESFPLTVTSAQKNPTAFYLCASSIGAANTGELFFGEGSRLTVL.

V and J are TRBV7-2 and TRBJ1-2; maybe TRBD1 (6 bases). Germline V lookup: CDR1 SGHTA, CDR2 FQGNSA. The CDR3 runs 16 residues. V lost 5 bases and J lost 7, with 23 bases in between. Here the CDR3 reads CASSTTTGPAGAGYTF. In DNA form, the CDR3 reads TGTGCCAGCAGCACTACGACAGGCCCGGCGGGCGCTGGCTACACCTTC.

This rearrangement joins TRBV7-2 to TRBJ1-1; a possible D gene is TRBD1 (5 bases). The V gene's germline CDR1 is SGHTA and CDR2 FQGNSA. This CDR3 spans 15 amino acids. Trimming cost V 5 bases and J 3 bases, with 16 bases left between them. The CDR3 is CASSLFAGGHTEAFF. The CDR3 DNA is TGTGCCAGCAGCCTCTTCGCGGGGGGTCACACTGAAGCTTTCTTT.

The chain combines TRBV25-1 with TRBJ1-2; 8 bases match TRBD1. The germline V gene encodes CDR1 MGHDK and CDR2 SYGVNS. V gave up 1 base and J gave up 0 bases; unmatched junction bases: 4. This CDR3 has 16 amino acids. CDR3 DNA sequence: TGTGCCAGCAGTGAATCCGGGACAGGCACTAACTATGGCTACACCTTC. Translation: CASSESGTGTNYGYTF.